This entry lists 10 T cell receptor beta chains sequenced from one sample in a study of T cell repertoires in cytomegalovirus infection. TCRdb re-derived calls from the reads in MiXCR, one entry per CDR3 protein. This table holds about 530,000 distinct CDR3 sequences, less than 30% found once. Sequenced sample: PBMCs. These receptor sequences come from a human donor in good health (CMV status not recorded). Some clones in this sample may be carry-over from other donors' samples.

CDR3 bases: TGTGCCAGCAGCCAAGCCAGGGCCTACAATGAGCAGTTCTTC. Encoded protein: CASSQARAYNEQFF. This chain uses TRBV14 with TRBJ2-1; a possible D gene is TRBD1 (5 bases). The V gene lost 1 base and the J gene lost 2 bases, with 6 bases spanning the gap. The CDR3 covers 14 residues. Germline V gives CDR1 SGHDN, CDR2 FVKESK. Looking up the rest from reference TRBV14 and TRBJ2-1 gives the full variable domain: EAGVTQFPSHSVIEKGQTVTLRCDPISGHDNLYWYRRVMGKEIKFLLHFVKESKQDESGMPNNRFLAERTGGTYSTLKVQPAELEDSGVYFCASSQARAYNEQFFGPGTRLTVL.

The sample holds a few counts of this clonotype. V usage is TRBV15 and J usage is TRBJ2-7; a possible D gene is TRBD2 (5 bases). The V end was cut by 1 base, the J end by 7 bases, with 14 bases between. Germline V CDR1 and CDR2: LNHNV, YYDKDF (reference sequence). The CDR3 has 14 residues. Here the CDR3 reads CATSRGGSTGEQYF. Written as DNA, the CDR3 is TGTGCCACCAGCAGAGGTGGGAGTACGGGTGAGCAGTACTTC.

At least ten counts were recorded for this clonotype. This chain joins TRBV7-9 and TRBJ1-5, with 11 positions matching TRBD1. The V and J ends lost 4 bases and 3 bases, in that order; junction bases with no gene match: 2. The CDR3 runs to 15 residues. CDR1 and CDR2 (germline): SEHNR, FQNEAQ (reference sequence). The CDR3 protein is CASSWTGGNNQPQHF. DNA for the CDR3: TGTGCCAGCAGCTGGACAGGGGGCAACAATCAGCCCCAGCATTTT. Full variable domain (outside the CDR3, taken from reference TRBV7-9 and TRBJ1-5): DTGVSQNPRHKITKRGQNVTFRCDPISEHNRLYWYRQTLGQGPEFLTYFQNEAQLEKSRLLSDRFSAERPKGSFSTLEIQRTEQGDSAMYLCASSWTGGNNQPQHFGDGTRLSIL.

The CDR3 sequence is CASIPDIRLRGNTIYF. CDR3 DNA: TGTGCCAGCATCCCAGACATACGTCTTCGAGGAAACACCATATATTTT. The chain has TRBV5-4 and TRBJ1-3; no clear D gene. CDR1 is SGHNT and CDR2 is YYREEE in the germline V gene (reference sequence). With 6 bases removed from V and 4 bases from J, the gap between germline ends came to 20 bases. The CDR3 is 16 amino acids.

The chain links TRBV6-2 or TRBV6-3 to TRBJ1-5, with TRBD1 matching over 9 bases. The V gene end was trimmed by 6 bases and the J gene end by 6 bases; junction bases not matched to a gene: 12. CDR1 is MNHEY and CDR2 is SVGEGT in the germline V gene. This CDR3 region has 16 residues. The CDR3 nucleotides read TGTGCCAGCAGCCTTGGGACAGGGAGTCGGGCTCAGCCCCAGCATTTT. This encodes CASSLGTGSRAQPQHF.

The rearrangement uses TRBV11-2 and TRBJ1-1, with 8 nucleotides matching TRBD1. The V gene's germline CDR1 is SGHAT and CDR2 FQNNGV. The ends lost 5 bases at V and 1 base at J; junction bases unmatched: 9. This CDR3 has 16 amino acids. CDR3 residues: CASSAGGLGRNTEAFF. CDR3 nucleotides: TGTGCCAGCAGCGCAGGGGGCCTAGGTCGGAACACTGAAGCTTTCTTT.

Details on this clonotype: A single base separates this from a much larger clone, so it may be a read error. The J gene is TRBJ2-5, the V gene TRBV6-1; 11 positions match TRBD2. The CDR3 has 14 residues. V was clipped by 6 bases and J by 4 bases; unmatched bases: 4. Germline assignment: CDR1 MNHNS and CDR2 SASEGT. The CDR3 spells CASSAGTSGETQYF. In DNA, the CDR3 is TGTGCCAGCAGCGCCGGGACTAGCGGAGAGACCCAGTACTTC.

The table lists this clonotype with a few counts. The rearrangement joins TRBV6-8 to TRBJ2-1; the match to TRBD2 covers 14 bases. The CDR3 runs 15 residues. Germline CDR1 reads MNHGY; CDR2 reads SAAAGT. The V segment lost 6 bases and the J segment 5 bases; nucleotides outside the gene matches: 3. The CDR3 spells CASRGLAGANNEQFF. The CDR3 DNA sequence: TGTGCCAGCAGGGGACTAGCGGGAGCTAACAATGAGCAGTTCTTC.

The chain joins TRBV7-2 to TRBJ1-2, with TRBD1 as a possible D gene (5 bases). Germline CDR1 SGHTA, CDR2 FQGNSA. This CDR3 contains 15 residues. Trimming left V 4 bases short and J 2 bases short, with 14 bases between. This CDR3 is CASSSQGTINYGYTF. Here the CDR3 DNA reads TGTGCCAGCAGCTCCCAGGGTACTATAAACTATGGCTACACCTTC.

This rearrangement joins TRBV7-3 to TRBJ2-3; 10 bases are shared with TRBD2. This CDR3 is 15 amino acids long. V lost 5 bases and J lost 5; bases outside the gene matches: 7. Germline CDR1 and CDR2: SGHTA and FQGTGA. The CDR3, as DNA: TGTGCCAGCAGCATAAGCGGGAGGGCCATAGATACGCAGTATTTT. Protein product: CASSISGRAIDTQYF.